These T cell receptor beta chains were read from a single sample in a study of lymphopenia after photon versus proton radiotherapy. Sequencing used immunoSEQ multiplex PCR; TCRdb keeps in-frame clones, though not all of them. The sample lists approximately 170,000 clones, approximately 91% occurring once. The material was peripheral blood, obtained from a patient treated with photon-based radiotherapy. The receptors were gathered from a man aged 45-65 years with gastric cancer. The CDR3 runs from the conserved cysteine through the conserved F or W. A D gene is named only where the DNA matches it firmly. Clone sizes are given selectively: once, few, many, or a class where the clone is expanded.

.,TRBJ2-5,TRBV5-1,.,CASSPQSQETQYF,TGCGCCAGCAGCCCGCAGTCTCAAGAGACCCAGTACTTC
.,TRBJ2-1,TRBV10-3,TRBD2,CAISEIGPGGPLYEQFF,TGTGCCATCAGTGAGATTGGCCCGGGAGGGCCTTTATATGAGCAGTTCTTC
.,TRBJ2-5,TRBV11-2,TRBD2,CASSPGLAELETQYF,TGTGCCAGCAGCCCGGGACTAGCGGAGCTAGAGACCCAGTACTTC
.,TRBJ2-7,TRBV2,TRBD2,CASRTTSGSNREQYF,TGTGCCAGCAGAACGACTAGCGGGAGTAACCGCGAGCAGTACTTC
.,TRBJ1-5,TRBV6-1,.,CASSERGTQGNQPQHF,TGTGCCAGCAGTGAAAGGGGGACCCAGGGCAATCAGCCCCAGCATTTT
.,TRBJ2-7,TRBV2,.,CASSTDSGEQYF,TGTGCCAGCAGTACAGATTCGGGCGAGCAGTACTTC
.,TRBJ1-5,TRBV18,.,CASSATEGQPQHF,TGTGCCAGCTCAGCCACAGAGGGACAGCCCCAGCATTTT
.,TRBJ1-1,TRBV28,TRBD1,CASRTRGLGEAFF,TGTGCCAGCAGGACGAGGGGGCTGGGTGAAGCTTTCTTT
once,TRBJ2-5,TRBV12-2,.,CASRLAPMRERYETQYF,TGTGCAAGTCGCTTAGCTCCGATGCGGGAGCGGTACGAGACCCAGTACTTC
.,TRBJ2-1,TRBV30,TRBD2,CAWSVQTSGRSRDNEQFF,TGTGCCTGGAGTGTACAGACTAGCGGGAGATCAAGGGACAATGAGCAGTTCTTC
.,TRBJ2-5,TRBV5-4,TRBD2,CASSLGLAGGQETQYF,TGTGCCAGCAGCTTGGGACTAGCGGGAGGCCAAGAGACCCAGTACTTC
once,TRBJ2-2,TRBV19,.,CASSMKSTNTGELFF,TGTGCCAGTAGTATGAAGTCGACGAACACCGGGGAGCTGTTTTTT
few,TRBJ1-2,TRBV19,.,CASSRDNIYGYTF,TGTGCCAGTAGCCGGGACAACATATATGGCTACACCTTC
.,TRBJ1-1,TRBV14,.,CASSQHMNTEAFF,TGTGCCAGCAGCCAACACATGAACACTGAAGCTTTCTTT
.,TRBJ1-3,TRBV6-6,.,CASSSQLWGEYF,TGTGCCAGCAGTTCGCAACTCTGGGGAGAATATTTT
.,TRBJ1-4,TRBV27,TRBD1,CASSRAYRGSSFATNEKLFF,TGTGCCAGCAGCAGAGCCTACAGGGGCTCTAGTTTTGCAACTAATGAAAAACTGTTTTTT
.,TRBJ1-2,TRBV5-6,TRBD1,CASSFGTGSDGYTF,TGTGCCAGCAGCTTCGGGACAGGGAGTGATGGCTACACCTTC
.,TRBJ2-3,TRBV29-1,.,CSVEERQFTQYF,TGCAGCGTTGAAGAACGACAGTTTACGCAGTATTTT
.,TRBJ1-2,TRBV5-1,TRBD1,CASSRSTGVRYGYTF,TGCGCCAGCAGCCGATCCACAGGGGTGAGGTATGGCTACACCTTC
.,TRBJ2-7,TRBV4-1,TRBD2,CASSQLAGVVGYEQYF,TGCGCCAGCAGCCAACTAGCGGGAGTAGTAGGCTACGAGCAGTACTTC
.,TRBJ2-7,TRBV2,TRBD2,CASSEVASGSYEQYF,TGTGCCAGCAGTGAAGTCGCTAGCGGGAGCTACGAGCAGTACTTC
.,TRBJ2-1,TRBV6-1,TRBD2,CASSGGVSGRTLNEQFF,TGTGCCAGCAGTGGCGGGGTTAGCGGGAGGACTCTCAATGAGCAGTTCTTC
.,TRBJ1-5,TRBV30,.,CAWSPLDQYSNQPQHF,TGTGCCTGGAGTCCCCTAGACCAGTATAGCAATCAGCCCCAGCATTTT
.,TRBJ2-7,TRBV18,.,CASSPTLGEQYF,TGTGCCAGCTCACCAACCCTCGGGGAGCAGTACTTC
.,TRBJ2-5,TRBV25-1,TRBD1,CASSVSGTGTETQYF,TGTGCCAGCAGTGTATCCGGGACAGGGACGGAGACCCAGTACTTC
.,TRBJ2-1,TRBV9,TRBD2,CASSAREGPYNEQFF,TGTGCCAGCAGCGCGCGGGAGGGCCCCTACAATGAGCAGTTCTTC
.,TRBJ2-1,TRBV11-2,TRBD2,CASSFGRAHNEQFF,TGTGCCAGCAGCTTTGGGAGGGCCCACAATGAGCAGTTCTTC
.,TRBJ2-3,TRBV7-3,TRBD2,CASSTSGRADTQYF,TGTGCCAGCTCCACTAGCGGGAGAGCAGATACGCAGTATTTT
.,TRBJ2-4,TRBV27,.,CASPLWRVAKNIQYF,TGTGCCAGCCCGCTTTGGAGGGTGGCCAAAAACATTCAGTACTTC
.,TRBJ1-2,TRBV5-4,.,CASSLWGQGIQF,.
.,TRBJ2-7,TRBV5-6,.,CASSRQSEQYF,TGTGCCAGCAGCCGACAGAGCGAGCAGTACTTC